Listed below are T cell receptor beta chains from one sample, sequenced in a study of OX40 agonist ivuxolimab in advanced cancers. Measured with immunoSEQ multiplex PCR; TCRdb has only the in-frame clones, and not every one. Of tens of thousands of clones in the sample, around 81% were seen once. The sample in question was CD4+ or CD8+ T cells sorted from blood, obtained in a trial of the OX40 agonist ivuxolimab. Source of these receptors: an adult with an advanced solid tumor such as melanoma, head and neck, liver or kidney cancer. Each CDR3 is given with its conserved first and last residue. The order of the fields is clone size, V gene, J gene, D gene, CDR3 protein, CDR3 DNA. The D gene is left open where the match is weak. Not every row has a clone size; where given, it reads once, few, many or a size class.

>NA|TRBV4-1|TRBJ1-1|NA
CASSHAGRGPEAFF
TGCGCCAGCAGCCACGCCGGGAGGGGACCTGAAGCTTTCTTT
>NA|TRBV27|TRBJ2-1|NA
CASSLLGLGSLYNEQFF
TGTGCCAGCAGTTTATTAGGACTCGGGAGCCTTTACAATGAGCAGTTCTTC
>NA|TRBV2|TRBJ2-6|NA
CASIYLRGANVLTF
TGTGCCAGCATTTATTTGCGTGGGGCCAACGTCCTGACTTTC
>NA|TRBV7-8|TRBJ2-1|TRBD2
CASRASGIYNEQFF
TGTGCCAGCAGGGCTAGCGGAATCTACAATGAGCAGTTCTTC
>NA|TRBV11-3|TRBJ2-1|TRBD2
CASSLVGTSGGNEQFF
TGTGCCAGCAGCTTAGTTGGGACTAGCGGGGGGAATGAGCAGTTCTTC
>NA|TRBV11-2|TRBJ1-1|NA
CASGPVRAMNTEAFF
TGTGCCAGCGGCCCCGTGAGGGCCATGAACACTGAAGCTTTCTTT
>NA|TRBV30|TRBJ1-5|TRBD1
CAWSHRGGQPQHF
TGTGCCTGGAGCCACAGGGGAGGACAGCCCCAGCATTTT
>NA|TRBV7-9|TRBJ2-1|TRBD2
CASSLVAGKPYNEQFF
TGTGCCAGCAGCTTAGTAGCGGGTAAACCCTACAATGAGCAGTTCTTC
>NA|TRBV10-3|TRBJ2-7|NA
CAISESGQGNYEQYF
TGTGCCATCAGTGAGTCCGGGCAGGGAAACTACGAGCAGTACTTC
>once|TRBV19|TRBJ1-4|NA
CASKTESATNEKLFF
TGTGCCAGTAAGACAGAGTCCGCAACTAATGAAAAACTGTTTTTT
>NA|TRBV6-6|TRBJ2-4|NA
CASSSEDAAAKNIQYF
TGTGCCAGCAGTTCCGAGGACGCGGCAGCCAAAAACATTCAGTACTTC
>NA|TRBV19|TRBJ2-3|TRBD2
CASSGGLAGYTDTQYF
TGTGCCAGTAGTGGAGGACTAGCGGGATACACAGATACGCAGTATTTT
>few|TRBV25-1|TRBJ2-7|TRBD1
CASSPSTGGPAGQYF
TGTGCCAGCAGTCCCTCGACAGGGGGGCCGGCCGGGCAGTACTTC
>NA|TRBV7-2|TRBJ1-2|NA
CASSTFTGTDYGYTF
TGTGCCAGCAGCACCTTCACCGGGACCGACTATGGCTACACCTTC
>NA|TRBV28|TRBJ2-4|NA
CASSLGERAKNIQYF
TGTGCCAGCAGTTTAGGGGAGAGGGCCAAAAACATTCAGTACTTC
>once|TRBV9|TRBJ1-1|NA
CASSLNLGNTEAFF
TGTGCCAGCAGCTTGAACCTGGGGAACACTGAAGCTTTCTTT
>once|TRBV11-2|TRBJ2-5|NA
CASSWGTKETQYF
TGTGCCAGCAGCTGGGGGACCAAAGAGACCCAGTACTTC
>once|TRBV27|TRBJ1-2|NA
CASSLNGVRGYTF
TGTGCCAGCAGTTTAAACGGGGTACGGGGCTACACCTTC
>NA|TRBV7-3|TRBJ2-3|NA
CASSSGTDTQYF
TGTGCCAGCAGCTCGGGGACAGATACGCAGTATTTT
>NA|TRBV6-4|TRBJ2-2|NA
CASSDSYRTPGELFF
TGTGCCAGCAGTGACTCTTACAGAACCCCCGGGGAGCTGTTTTTT
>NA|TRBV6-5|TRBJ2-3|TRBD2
CASRRGYTQYF
TGTGCCAGCAGGCGGGGGTATACGCAGTATTTT
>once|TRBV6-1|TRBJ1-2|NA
CASSEGTLRAYTF
TGTGCCAGCAGTGAAGGGACCCTAAGGGCCTACACCTTC